The rows below give T cell receptor beta chains drawn from one sample of a study of follicular helper T cells after annual influenza vaccination. Sequenced by immunoSEQ multiplex PCR; TCRdb stores in-frame clones only, minus some. This table holds some 11,000 clones, over 75% found once. Source: CXCR5- memory CD4+ T cells sorted from blood, taken 6 weeks after influenza vaccination. These receptors were taken from an adult who received the influenza vaccine. The CDR3 runs from the conserved cysteine through the conserved F or W. The order of the fields is CDR3 protein, CDR3 DNA, clone size, J gene, V gene, D gene. A D gene is named only where the DNA matches it firmly. For some rows the clone size is stated as once, few or many, or as a class when expanded; others skip it.

CDR3 protein: CASSPAGIRGEQYF; CDR3 DNA: TGTGCCAGCTCACCAGCAGGGATCCGTGGTGAGCAGTACTTC; clone size: NA; J gene: TRBJ2-7; V gene: TRBV18; D gene: NA
CDR3 protein: CASSFGVPTQYF; CDR3 DNA: TGTGCCAGCAGCTTTGGTGTACCTACGCAGTATTTT; clone size: NA; J gene: TRBJ2-3; V gene: TRBV5-6; D gene: NA
CDR3 protein: CASSRGLLNNEQFF; CDR3 DNA: TGTGCCAGCAGTAGAGGACTACTCAACAATGAGCAGTTCTTC; clone size: few; J gene: TRBJ2-1; V gene: TRBV11-2; D gene: NA
CDR3 protein: CASSVGGPSTDTQYF; CDR3 DNA: TGTGCCAGCAGCGTAGGGGGGCCTAGCACAGATACGCAGTATTTT; clone size: NA; J gene: TRBJ2-3; V gene: TRBV9; D gene: NA
CDR3 protein: CASSGGGGRETQYF; CDR3 DNA: TGTGCCAGCAGCGGCGGGGGGGGCCGGGAGACCCAGTACTTC; clone size: NA; J gene: TRBJ2-5; V gene: TRBV9; D gene: TRBD2
CDR3 protein: CASSPSASLVYEQYF; CDR3 DNA: TGTGCCAGCAGCCCCTCGGCTAGTCTAGTCTACGAGCAGTACTTC; clone size: NA; J gene: TRBJ2-7; V gene: TRBV7-2; D gene: NA
CDR3 protein: CASSALLATQETQYF; CDR3 DNA: TGTGCCAGCAGCGCCCTACTAGCGACCCAAGAGACCCAGTACTTC; clone size: NA; J gene: TRBJ2-5; V gene: TRBV7-6; D gene: TRBD2
CDR3 protein: CASSLDDRPQETQYF; CDR3 DNA: TGTGCCAGCAGCTTGGATGACAGGCCCCAAGAGACCCAGTACTTC; clone size: NA; J gene: TRBJ2-5; V gene: TRBV5-4; D gene: NA
CDR3 protein: CASSFGLAGAEKYNEQFF; CDR3 DNA: TGTGCCAGCAGCTTCGGCCTAGCGGGGGCCGAGAAGTACAATGAGCAGTTCTTC; clone size: NA; J gene: TRBJ2-1; V gene: TRBV7-9; D gene: TRBD2
CDR3 protein: CASSQQAGGITGELFF; CDR3 DNA: TGTGCCAGCAGCCAGCAAGCGGGGGGGATCACCGGGGAGCTGTTTTTT; clone size: NA; J gene: TRBJ2-2; V gene: TRBV4-2; D gene: TRBD2
CDR3 protein: CASSGDGTGGSGANVLTF; CDR3 DNA: TGTGCCAGCAGTGGAGACGGGACAGGGGGCTCTGGGGCCAACGTCCTGACTTTC; clone size: NA; J gene: TRBJ2-6; V gene: TRBV6-1; D gene: TRBD1
CDR3 protein: CASSTSGTPIRDQYF; CDR3 DNA: TGTGCCAGCAGCACCAGCGGGACCCCAATTAGGGACCAGTACTTC; clone size: NA; J gene: TRBJ2-5; V gene: TRBV7-8; D gene: TRBD2
CDR3 protein: CASSLRQGPSTDTQYF; CDR3 DNA: TGTGCCAGCAGCCTCCGACAGGGACCGAGCACAGATACGCAGTATTTT; clone size: few; J gene: TRBJ2-3; V gene: TRBV7-2; D gene: TRBD1
CDR3 protein: CASSPTSGGLRTDTQYF; CDR3 DNA: TGTGCCAGCTCACCGACTAGCGGGGGGCTCCGCACAGATACGCAGTATTTT; clone size: NA; J gene: TRBJ2-3; V gene: TRBV18; D gene: TRBD2
CDR3 protein: CASGGLSPTDTQYF; CDR3 DNA: TGTGCCAGCGGGGGACTTTCTCCGACAGATACGCAGTATTTT; clone size: NA; J gene: TRBJ2-3; V gene: TRBV2; D gene: NA
CDR3 protein: CASRQGPNTEAFF; CDR3 DNA: TGTGCCAGCAGACAGGGGCCCAACACTGAAGCTTTCTTT; clone size: NA; J gene: TRBJ1-1; V gene: TRBV7-3; D gene: TRBD1
CDR3 protein: CASSSSGASGGTQYF; CDR3 DNA: TGTGCTAGCAGTTCTAGCGGGGCGTCGGGTGGGACCCAGTACTTC; clone size: NA; J gene: TRBJ2-5; V gene: TRBV7-7; D gene: TRBD2
CDR3 protein: CAISESTLRVARGGYTF; CDR3 DNA: TGTGCCATCAGTGAGTCGACTCTGAGGGTCGCGCGTGGTGGCTACACCTTC; clone size: NA; J gene: TRBJ1-2; V gene: TRBV10-3; D gene: NA
CDR3 protein: CASGPSGANVLTF; CDR3 DNA: TGTGCTAGTGGACCCTCGGGGGCCAACGTCCTGACTTTC; clone size: NA; J gene: TRBJ2-6; V gene: TRBV12-5; D gene: NA
CDR3 protein: CAISDLREVSSEQYF; CDR3 DNA: TGTGCCATCAGTGACCTAAGAGAAGTGTCTTCCGAGCAGTACTTC; clone size: once; J gene: TRBJ2-7; V gene: TRBV10-3; D gene: NA
CDR3 protein: CASSLSGTAYGYEQYF; CDR3 DNA: TGTGCCAGCAGTTTATCTGGGACAGCTTATGGCTACGAGCAGTACTTC; clone size: NA; J gene: TRBJ2-7; V gene: TRBV28; D gene: TRBD1
CDR3 protein: CASSPRQGVETQYF; CDR3 DNA: TGTGCCAGCTCACCACGACAGGGTGTTGAGACCCAGTACTTC; clone size: NA; J gene: TRBJ2-5; V gene: TRBV18; D gene: TRBD1
CDR3 protein: CASSGTGTDPIRAQHF; CDR3 DNA: TGTGCCAGCAGTGGTACCGGGACAGACCCCATCAGGGCCCAGCATTTT; clone size: NA; J gene: TRBJ1-5; V gene: TRBV2; D gene: TRBD1
CDR3 protein: CAIREYYNEQFF; CDR3 DNA: TGTGCCATCAGGGAATATTACAATGAGCAGTTCTTC; clone size: once; J gene: TRBJ2-1; V gene: TRBV10-3; D gene: NA
CDR3 protein: CASSSTTVQRNEQFF; CDR3 DNA: TGTGCCAGCAGTTCAACGACAGTGCAAAGAAATGAGCAGTTCTTC; clone size: NA; J gene: TRBJ2-1; V gene: TRBV7-8; D gene: NA